This T cell receptor beta chain came from a study of tissue T cells after allogeneic stem cell transplantation. Repertoires were generated with immunoSEQ multiplex PCR, while TCRdb's copy carries only in-frame clones and drops some. The data hold roughly 1,100 clones, with roughly half observed a single time. A note on this clone: All gene names here are mouse names. The sequenced fragment ends 1 residue before the CDR3 boundary, so the rest is inferred from the germline J gene.

The time point here: mouse harvest day 14 after allogeneic transplant. The graft held 10^6 splenic CD5+ T cells and 10^7 T-cell-depleted bone marrow cells. The ends were cut back, 7 bases at V and 3 bases at J, with 13 bases in the middle. The CDR3 runs 13 residues. Germline CDR1 is MNHDT and CDR2 is YYDKIL. The gene calls are TRBV17 and TRBJ2-7, with D tentatively TRBD2 (6 bases). The TCR sequence derives from a female BALB/c mouse given C57BL/6 T cells with graft-versus-host disease after an allogeneic hematopoietic cell transplant. The sequenced material came from liver tissue. The part of the CDR3 DNA that was read is TGTGCTAGCACTGGGGAGGGGTTCTATGAACAGTAC. It specifies CASTGEGFYEQY. In full, the CDR3 reads CASTGEGFYEQYF.